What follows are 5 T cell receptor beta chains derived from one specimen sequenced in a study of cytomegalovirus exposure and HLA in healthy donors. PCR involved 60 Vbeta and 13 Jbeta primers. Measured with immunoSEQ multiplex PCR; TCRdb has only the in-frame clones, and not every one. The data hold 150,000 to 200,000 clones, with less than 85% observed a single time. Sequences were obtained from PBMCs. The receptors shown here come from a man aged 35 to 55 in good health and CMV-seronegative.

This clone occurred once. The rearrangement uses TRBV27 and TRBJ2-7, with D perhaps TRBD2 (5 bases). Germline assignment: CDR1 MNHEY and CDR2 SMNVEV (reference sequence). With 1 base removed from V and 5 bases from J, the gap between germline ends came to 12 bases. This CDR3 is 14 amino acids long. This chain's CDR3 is CASSLFVEGHEQYF. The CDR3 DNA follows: TGTGCCAGCAGTTTATTTGTAGAGGGCCACGAGCAGTACTTC.

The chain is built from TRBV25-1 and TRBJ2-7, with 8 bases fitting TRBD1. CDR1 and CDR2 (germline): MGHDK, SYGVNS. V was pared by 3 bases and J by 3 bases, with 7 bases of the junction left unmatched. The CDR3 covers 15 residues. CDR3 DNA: TGTGCCAGCAGTGACGACAGGGGCTTATTCTACGAGCAGTACTTC. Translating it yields CASSDDRGLFYEQYF.

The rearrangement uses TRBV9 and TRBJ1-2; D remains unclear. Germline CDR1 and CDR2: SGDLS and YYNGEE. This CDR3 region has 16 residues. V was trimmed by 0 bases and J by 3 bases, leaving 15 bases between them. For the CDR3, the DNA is TGTGCCAGCAGCGTAGATGGGCGTAACGGATACTATGGCTACACCTTC. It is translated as CASSVDGRNGYYGYTF.

The CDR3 DNA reads as TGTGCCAGCAGCTCCAGTTATGAGCAGTTCTTC. Translated, it gives CASSSSYEQFF. The rearrangement links TRBV7-2 to TRBJ2-1; D call uncertain. Germline V gives CDR1 SGHTA, CDR2 FQGNSA. The CDR3 runs to 11 residues. V was shortened by 4 bases and J by 8 bases, with 6 bases between the two germline ends.

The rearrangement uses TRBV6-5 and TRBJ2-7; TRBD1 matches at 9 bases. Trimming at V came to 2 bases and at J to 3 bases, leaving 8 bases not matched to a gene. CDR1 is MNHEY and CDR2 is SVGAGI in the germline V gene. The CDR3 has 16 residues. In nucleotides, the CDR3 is TGTGCCAGCAGTTACAAACAGGGGGCTATCATCTACGAGCAGTACTTC. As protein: CASSYKQGAIIYEQYF.